The T cell receptor beta chain described here comes from a study of OX40 agonist ivuxolimab in advanced cancers. Study-level information: The dose of intravenous ivuxolimab that patients received every 2 weeks ranged from 0.01 to 10 mg/kg. Prior anti-PD-1, anti-PD-L1 or anti-CTLA-4 therapy was allowed; 35% to 40% had some. Partial responses occurred in three patients (one hepatocellular carcinoma, two cutaneous melanoma).

Study-wide points: CD4+ and CD8+ blood T cells expanded clonally by week 6 at 0.1 to 3.0 mg/kg.

V lost 1 base and J lost 6, with 13 bases in between. The germline V gene has CDR1 KGHSH and CDR2 LQKENI. The CDR3 consists of 15 residues. Points on this clone: Its target is unknown.

The data were produced by immunoSEQ multiplex PCR, yet TCRdb's version contains in-frame clones alone and is incomplete. Of 150,000 to 180,000 clones detected, 90% to 95% appear once; the ten largest clones hold about 0.3%. The sequencing used CD4+ or CD8+ T cells sorted from blood, collected in a trial of the OX40 agonist ivuxolimab. The receptor's source is an adult with an advanced solid tumor such as melanoma, head and neck, liver or kidney cancer. The chain joins TRBV18 to TRBJ1-5; D is unresolved. Written as DNA, the CDR3 is TGTGCCAGCTCACCACGTGGAGGGCCGGGTCAGCCCCAGCATTTT. It encodes CASSPRGGPGQPQHF.